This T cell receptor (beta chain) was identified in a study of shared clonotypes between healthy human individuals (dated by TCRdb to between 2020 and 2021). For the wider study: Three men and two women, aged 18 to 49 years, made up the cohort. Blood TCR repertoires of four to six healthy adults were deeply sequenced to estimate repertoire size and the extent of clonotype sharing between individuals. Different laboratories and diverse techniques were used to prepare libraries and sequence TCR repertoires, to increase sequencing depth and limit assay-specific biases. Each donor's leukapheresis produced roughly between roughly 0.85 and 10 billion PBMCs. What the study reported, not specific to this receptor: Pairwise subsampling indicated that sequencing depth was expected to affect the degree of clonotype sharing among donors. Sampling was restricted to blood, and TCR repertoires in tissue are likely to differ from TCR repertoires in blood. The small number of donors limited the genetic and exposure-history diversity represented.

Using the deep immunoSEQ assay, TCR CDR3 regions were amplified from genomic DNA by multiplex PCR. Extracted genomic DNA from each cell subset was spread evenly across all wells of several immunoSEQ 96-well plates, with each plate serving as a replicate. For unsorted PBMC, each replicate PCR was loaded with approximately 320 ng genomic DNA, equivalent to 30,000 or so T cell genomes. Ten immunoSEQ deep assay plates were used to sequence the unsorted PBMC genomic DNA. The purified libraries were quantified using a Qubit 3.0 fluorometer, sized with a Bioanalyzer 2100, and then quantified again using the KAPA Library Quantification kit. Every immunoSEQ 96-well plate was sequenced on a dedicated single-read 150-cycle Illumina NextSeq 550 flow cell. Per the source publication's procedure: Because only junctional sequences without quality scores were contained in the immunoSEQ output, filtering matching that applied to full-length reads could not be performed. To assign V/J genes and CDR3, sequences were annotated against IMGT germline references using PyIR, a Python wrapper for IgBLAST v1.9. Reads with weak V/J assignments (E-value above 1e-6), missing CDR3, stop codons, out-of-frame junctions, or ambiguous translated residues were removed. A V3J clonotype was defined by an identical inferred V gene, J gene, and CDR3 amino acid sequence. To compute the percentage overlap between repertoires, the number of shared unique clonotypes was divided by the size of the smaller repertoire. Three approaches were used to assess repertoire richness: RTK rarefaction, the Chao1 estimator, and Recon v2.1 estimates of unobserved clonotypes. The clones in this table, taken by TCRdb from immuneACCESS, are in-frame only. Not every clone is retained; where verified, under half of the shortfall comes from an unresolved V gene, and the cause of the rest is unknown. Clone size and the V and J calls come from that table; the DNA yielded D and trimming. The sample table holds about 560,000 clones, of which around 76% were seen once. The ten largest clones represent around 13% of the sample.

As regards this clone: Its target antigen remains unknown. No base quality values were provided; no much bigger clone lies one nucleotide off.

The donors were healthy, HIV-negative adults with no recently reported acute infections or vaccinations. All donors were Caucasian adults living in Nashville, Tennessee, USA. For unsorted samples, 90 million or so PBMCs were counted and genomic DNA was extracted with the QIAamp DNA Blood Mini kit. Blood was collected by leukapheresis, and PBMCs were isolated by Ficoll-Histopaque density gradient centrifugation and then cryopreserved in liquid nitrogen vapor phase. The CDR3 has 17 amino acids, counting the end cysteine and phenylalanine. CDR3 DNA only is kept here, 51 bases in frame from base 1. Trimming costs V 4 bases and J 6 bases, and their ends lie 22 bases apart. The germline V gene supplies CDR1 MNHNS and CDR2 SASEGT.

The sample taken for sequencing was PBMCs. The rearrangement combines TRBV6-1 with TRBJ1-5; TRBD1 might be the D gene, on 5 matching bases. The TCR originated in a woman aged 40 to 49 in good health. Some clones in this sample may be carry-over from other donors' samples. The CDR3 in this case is CASSVQHRGDWGQPQHF. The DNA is TGTGCCAGCAGTGTACAACATCGGGGGGACTGGGGTCAGCCCCAGCATTTT.